This paragraph reports one TCR beta chain. This entry belongs to a study of blood T cell repertoires in COVID-19. Overall study context: The study drew acute and convalescent COVID-19 samples from the United States, Italy and Spain. From T cells, B-cell-depleted T cells, or PBMCs came the material, which was cDNA or gDNA.

This CDR3 has 17 residues. Germline-derived CDR1 and CDR2 are SEHNR and FQNEAQ (reference sequence). V was shortened by 4 bases and J by 4 bases, with 19 bases between the two germline ends. Authors' processing steps: Reference gene primer amplification gave estimated nucleated cell counts. Sequencing was performed with immunoSEQ multiplex PCR; in TCRdb, only in-frame clones are kept and a portion is missing. V, J and clone size reflect that table, while D and trimming were determined from the DNA. The sample includes over 90,000 clones, over 75% of them seen just once. The sample consisted of peripheral blood. The chain joins TRBV7-9 to TRBJ2-2, with D tentatively TRBD2 (5 bases). The sequence was obtained from a man in his sixties with acute or convalescent COVID-19. The CDR3 spells CASSYTRLFTSTGELFF. The CDR3 DNA reads as TGTGCCAGCAGCTATACTAGACTATTCACGAGCACCGGGGAGCTGTTTTTT. Variable domain in full (rest from reference TRBV7-9 and TRBJ2-2): DTGVSQNPRHKITKRGQNVTFRCDPISEHNRLYWYRQTLGQGPEFLTYFQNEAQLEKSRLLSDRFSAERPKGSFSTLEIQRTEQGDSAMYLCASSYTRLFTSTGELFFGEGSRLTVL.